Following are 13 T cell receptor beta chains from one sample sequenced in a study of blood T cell repertoires in COVID-19. The data were produced by immunoSEQ multiplex PCR, yet TCRdb's version contains in-frame clones alone and is incomplete. The table lists a few hundred thousand clones, more than 75% of them singletons, with more than 6.5% in the top ten. Sequencing was carried out using PBMCs or T cells enriched from blood (not recorded which). These TCRs come from a woman aged 45-59 years who had been exposed to COVID-19.

The chain uses TRBV3-1 (or the pseudogene TRBV3-2) and TRBJ2-1; the match to TRBD2 covers 8 bases. Germline CDR1 and CDR2: LGHDT and YNNKEL (reference sequence). Losses at the gene ends were 4 bases for V and 10 bases for J; bases not matched to a gene: 12. The CDR3 covers 15 residues. The CDR3 here is CASSRSGGTSQEQFF. CDR3 coding DNA: TGTGCCAGCAGCCGGAGCGGGGGCACCTCACAAGAGCAGTTCTTC.

This clone showed up just once. This chain connects TRBV11-3 to TRBJ2-1; 8 nucleotides agree with TRBD2. Germline-derived CDR1 and CDR2 are SGHNT and YENEEA. The CDR3 consists of 16 residues. V lost 1 base and J lost 5; bases outside the gene matches: 7. CDR3: CASSLASGGGDNEQFF. The CDR3, as DNA: TGTGCCAGCAGCTTAGCGAGCGGGGGCGGCGACAATGAGCAGTTCTTC. Using reference TRBV11-3 and TRBJ2-1 for the parts outside the CDR3, the full variable domain is EAGVVQSPRYKIIEKKQPVAFWCNPISGHNTLYWYLQNLGQGPELLIRYENEEAVDDSQLPKDRFSAERLKGVDSTLKIQPAELGDSAVYLCASSLASGGGDNEQFFGPGTRLTVL.

The genes are TRBV28 and TRBJ2-3; tentative D call: TRBD1 (6 bases). CDR3 length: 15 amino acids. V was cut by 4 bases and J by 1 base, with 12 bases left in between. CDR1 is MDHEN and CDR2 is SYDVKM in the germline V gene. The CDR3 protein is CASSSNGGGTDTQYF. Written as DNA, the CDR3 is TGTGCCAGCAGTTCCAATGGGGGCGGCACAGATACGCAGTATTTT.

This chain uses TRBV6-2 or TRBV6-3 with TRBJ2-7; 8 bases align to TRBD1. From germline, CDR1 is MNHEY and CDR2 SVGEGT. J gave up 1 base and V 5 bases, and 1 base lay outside the gene matches. CDR3 length: 13 residues. The CDR3 coding sequence is TGTGCCAGCAGTAGGGACAGGTCCTACGAGCAGTACTTC. It codes for CASSRDRSYEQYF.

The count of this clone is one. This chain connects TRBV28 to TRBJ1-3; maybe TRBD1 (6 bases). Germline loops: CDR1 MDHEN, CDR2 SYDVKM. This CDR3 region has 15 residues. Deletions cut 8 bases from V and 0 bases from J, with 14 bases between. The CDR3 DNA is TGTGCCAGCGGGAAGACAGGATCCTCTGGAAACACCATATATTTT. It translates to CASGKTGSSGNTIYF.

This CDR3 is CASSLIGGRNTEAFF. The CDR3 DNA follows: TGTGCCAGCAGCTTAATCGGGGGGAGGAACACTGAAGCTTTCTTT. The J gene is TRBJ1-1, the V gene TRBV11-2; a weak D match, TRBD1 (5 bases). The germline V gene has CDR1 SGHAT and CDR2 FQNNGV. CDR3 length: 15 residues. The V end was cut by 2 bases, the J end by 1 base, with 11 bases between.

V gene TRBV24-1 combines with J gene TRBJ2-5, with 7 nucleotides matching TRBD1. V was clipped by 5 bases and J by 5 bases; unmatched bases: 4. CDR1 is KGHDR and CDR2 is SFDVKD in the germline V gene. The CDR3 is 13 residues long. Here the CDR3 reads CATSGQGGETQYF. The CDR3 region has the DNA TGTGCCACCAGTGGACAGGGTGGTGAGACCCAGTACTTC.

The gene calls are TRBV5-5 and TRBJ2-7; 8 positions match TRBD1. Trimming removed 1 base from V and 2 bases from J; junction bases left unmatched: 5. The germline gives CDR1 SGHKS, CDR2 YYEKEE (reference sequence). This CDR3 region has 15 residues. In nucleotides, the CDR3 is TGTGCCAGCAGCTTGATGGGACAGGTAACCTACGAGCAGTACTTC. Translating it yields CASSLMGQVTYEQYF.

The chain joins TRBV3-1 (or the pseudogene TRBV3-2) to TRBJ2-1, with 7 positions matching TRBD2. The ends lost 2 bases at V and 1 base at J; junction bases unmatched: 8. CDR3 size: 17 residues. CDR1 is LGHDT and CDR2 is YNNKEL in the germline V gene (reference sequence). The CDR3 DNA is TGTGCCAGCAGCCAATTGGGACGGCGGGGGTCCTACAATGAGCAGTTCTTC. Its protein is CASSQLGRRGSYNEQFF.

The chain links TRBV29-1 to TRBJ2-7, with D perhaps matching TRBD2 (6 bases). Germline-derived CDR1 and CDR2 are SQVTM and ANQGSEA. Trimming stripped 3 bases from V and 3 bases from J, with 15 bases between. The CDR3 covers 14 residues. The CDR3 region has the DNA TGCAGCGTTGAGTTCCCAGGGACTTTCTACGAGCAGTACTTC. Protein: CSVEFPGTFYEQYF.

The chain links TRBV29-1 to TRBJ1-1; D not resolved. The CDR3 sequence is 12 residues long. V gave up 4 bases and J gave up 4 bases, with 10 bases separating them. Germline V gives CDR1 SQVTM, CDR2 ANQGSEA. The CDR3 bases are TGCAGCGTTGTGAGATCGGGCACTGAAGCTTTCTTT. This encodes CSVVRSGTEAFF.

To note about this clone: One junction end does not reproduce the germline sequence, and a read error may be involved. The chain combines TRBV12-5 with TRBJ2-3, with 9 positions matching TRBD2. Germline V gene lookup returns CDR1 LGHNT and CDR2 FRNRAP. This CDR3 comprises 15 residues. The CDR3 here is CASGLGGGGTDTQYF. The CDR3 DNA is TGTGCTAGTGGATTGGGCGGGGGGGGCACAGATACGCAGTATTTT.

The chain couples TRBV6-1 to TRBJ1-6; D call uncertain. Germline V CDR1 and CDR2: MNHNS, SASEGT. The CDR3 loop spans 14 amino acids. The V and J ends lost 1 base and 10 bases respectively, with 11 bases between them. The chain's CDR3 is CASSEDSVYSPLHF. CDR3 coding DNA: TGTGCCAGCAGTGAAGATTCGGTCTACTCACCCCTCCACTTT.